This T cell receptor (beta chain) was found in a study of T cells in women clearing cervical HPV infection. Turning to this clone: The read stops 3 residues short of the end of the CDR3; the missing end is completed from the germline J gene.

The CDR3 is 18 amino acids. Germline lookup yields CDR1 KGHSH and CDR2 LQKENI. Assay used: immunoSEQ multiplex PCR; TCRdb lists only in-frame clones, some missing. The table counts about 12,000 clones; about a tenth lies in the top ten. The gene calls are TRBV18 and TRBJ2-2; TRBD1 matches at 9 bases. This TCR was recovered from a woman between 18 and 75 years old with a cervical HPV16 infection that either progressed to CIN3+ or cleared (not recorded which). The sample taken for sequencing was blood buffy coat. CDR3 DNA (partial): TGTGCCAGCTCACGTTCGGGACAGGGCAGCTCTGGGGCCAACGTG. It yields the protein CASSRSGQGSSGANV. The full CDR3 is CASSRSGQGSSGANVLFF.